This TCR beta chain was recorded in a study of blood T cell repertoires in COVID-19. The length of the CDR3 is 16 residues. The V end was cut by 1 base, the J end by 3 bases, with 16 bases between. Looked up from germline, CDR1 is MDHEN and CDR2 is SYDVKM. Here immunoSEQ multiplex PCR was the method, and the copy in TCRdb shows in-frame clones only, minus some. The table lists 250,000 to 350,000 clones, about 80% of them singletons. This TCR was sampled from a person between 70 and 80 years old with COVID-19, enrolled during active disease. This sequence joins TRBV28 and TRBJ2-7, with D perhaps TRBD1 (8 bases). The specimen sequenced was peripheral blood. CDR3 sequence (DNA): TGTGCCAGCAGTTTATTGTACAGGGGGGGAAACTACGAGCAGTACTTC. Its translation: CASSLLYRGGNYEQYF.